Each of the 24 T cell receptor beta chains below was sequenced from the same sample in a study of blood T cell repertoires in COVID-19. TCRdb's table, derived via immunoSEQ multiplex PCR, lists solely in-frame clones and lacks some. The sample lists 180,000 or so clones, around 86% occurring once. The sequenced sample consisted of peripheral blood. These receptors originate from a man younger than 35 with acute or convalescent COVID-19.

This clone turned up a few times. The chain links TRBV2 to TRBJ1-4; unclear D gene. Trimming removed 3 bases at V and 11 bases at J, with 16 bases between. Germline loops: CDR1 SNHLY, CDR2 FYNNEI. This CDR3 spans 14 amino acids. CDR3 DNA sequence: TGTGCCAGCAGTGAGTTGGGCGGGAACGGGAAACTGTTTTTT. It yields the protein CASSELGGNGKLFF.

This clone has only one observation. This sequence joins TRBV18 and TRBJ1-2, with 7 nucleotides matching TRBD1. The germline V gene encodes CDR1 KGHSH and CDR2 LQKENI. J gave up 5 bases and V 5 bases, and 2 bases lay outside the gene matches. The CDR3 is 12 residues long. The CDR3 DNA reads as TGTGCCAGCTCAGGACAGGTTTATGGCTACACCTTC. This gives the protein CASSGQVYGYTF.

The chain combines TRBV5-4 with TRBJ1-2; TRBD1 agrees at 11 bases. After removal of 4 bases from V and 6 bases from J, the junction contained 11 bases not matched to a gene. Per germline, CDR1 SGHNT and CDR2 YYREEE (reference sequence). The CDR3 is 16 amino acids. The chain's CDR3 is CASSTRTGGRRNGYTF. The CDR3 coding sequence is TGTGCCAGCAGCACCCGGACAGGGGGCAGGAGAAATGGCTACACCTTC.

This clone was seen more than once but under ten times. The chain employs TRBV6-5 and TRBJ2-2; D may be TRBD1 (6 bases). V dropped 6 bases and J dropped 2 bases, with 13 bases sitting between them. The CDR3 is 15 residues long. The germline V gene has CDR1 MNHEY and CDR2 SVGAGI. CDR3 DNA sequence: TGTGCCAGCAGAAGAGACAGGTTCAACACCGGGGAGCTGTTTTTT. It specifies CASRRDRFNTGELFF.

This clone appeared a single time. The rearrangement links TRBV5-1 to TRBJ1-1; 10 nucleotides line up with TRBD1. The CDR3 covers 17 residues. J lost 4 bases, V lost 0 bases, and 9 bases had no gene match. Looked up from germline, CDR1 is SGHRS and CDR2 is YFSETQ. The CDR3 DNA is TGCGCCAGCAGCTTGGCGGGGACAGGGGTTATGGTCACTGAAGCTTTCTTT. It yields the protein CASSLAGTGVMVTEAFF.

As DNA, the CDR3 is TGTGCCAGCAGCTTAGGACAGGGGCCCTCCTACAATGAGCAGTTCTTC. Its protein is CASSLGQGPSYNEQFF. The V gene is TRBV11-3, the J gene TRBJ2-1; TRBD1 agrees at 8 bases. V trimming: 1 base; J trimming: 0 bases; junction bases outside the gene matches: 2. Germline V gives CDR1 SGHNT, CDR2 YENEEA. The CDR3 runs to 16 residues.

V is TRBV3-1 (or the pseudogene TRBV3-2) and J is TRBJ1-5; D unresolved. Germline loops: CDR1 LGHDT, CDR2 YNNKEL (reference sequence). There are 15 residues in the CDR3. Trimming stripped 1 base from V and 0 bases from J, with 7 bases between. The CDR3 here is CASSQGAGSNQPQHF. The CDR3 coding sequence is TGTGCCAGCAGCCAAGGGGCAGGTAGCAATCAGCCCCAGCATTTT.

This chain connects TRBV30 to TRBJ1-5, with D hard to call. With 2 bases removed from V and 6 bases from J, the gap between germline ends came to 20 bases. The germline V gene encodes CDR1 GTSNPN and CDR2 SVGIG (reference sequence). The CDR3 covers 16 residues. CDR3 sequence: CAWSFKTGGDIQPQHF. CDR3 nucleotides: TGTGCCTGGAGTTTCAAGACGGGCGGGGATATTCAGCCCCAGCATTTT.

V gene TRBV3-1 (or the pseudogene TRBV3-2) combines with J gene TRBJ1-1; no firm D call. The CDR3 consists of 15 residues. Germline lookup yields CDR1 LGHDT and CDR2 YNNKEL (reference sequence). Deletions cut 2 bases from V and 4 bases from J, with 14 bases between. CDR3 coding DNA: TGTGCCAGCAGCCAATTCTCGAGTGGAGGCACTGAAGCTTTCTTT. This encodes CASSQFSSGGTEAFF.

This chain connects TRBV7-8 to TRBJ1-5; 7 positions agree with TRBD1. CDR3 length equals 15 residues. The germline CDR1 and CDR2 sequences are SGHVS and FQNEAQ. Unmatched junction bases numbered 4, after V lost 5 bases and J lost 0 bases. CDR3 protein: CASSAYRGSNQPQHF. The CDR3 coding sequence is TGTGCCAGCAGCGCGTACAGGGGTAGCAATCAGCCCCAGCATTTT.

The chain has TRBV29-1 and TRBJ1-1; 8 positions agree with TRBD1. Germline CDR1 SQVTM, CDR2 ANQGSEA. Unmatched junction bases numbered 7, after V lost 4 bases and J lost 3 bases. The CDR3 has 14 amino acids. As DNA, the CDR3 is TGCAGCGTTGCTCCAGGGGGCCTGGACACTGAAGCTTTCTTT. The encoded protein is CSVAPGGLDTEAFF.

The chain couples TRBV18 to TRBJ2-7, with 9 bases fitting TRBD1. Germline CDR1 and CDR2: KGHSH and LQKENI. J was trimmed by 4 bases and V by 1 base; bases with no gene match: 11. This CDR3 has 17 residues. This CDR3 is CASSPQAPGQGGYEQYF. The CDR3 nucleotides are TGTGCCAGCTCACCACAAGCGCCGGGACAGGGTGGGTACGAGCAGTACTTC.

This clone was observed once. The chain carries TRBV20-1 and TRBJ1-2; D may be TRBD1 (6 bases). Germline V lookup: CDR1 DFQATT, CDR2 SNEGSKA (reference sequence). The CDR3 is 11 residues long. Trimming left V 5 bases short and J 8 bases short, with 12 bases between. The CDR3 DNA is TGCAGTGCTTGGACAGCTAGAGGCTACACCTTC. Translated: CSAWTARGYTF.

The chain links TRBV19 to TRBJ1-5, with TRBD1 matching 7 bases. V dropped 4 bases and J dropped 7; count of bases not matched to a gene: 4. The CDR3 runs to 13 residues. The germline CDR1 and CDR2 sequences are LNHDA and SQIVND (reference sequence). In nucleotides, the CDR3 is TGTGCCAGTAGTACAAACAGGGGACAGCCCCAGCATTTT. This codes for CASSTNRGQPQHF.

This clone was counted only a few times. This chain uses TRBV4-1 with TRBJ1-1; the D is unclear. Looked up from germline, CDR1 is MGHRA and CDR2 is YSYEKL. Trimming removed 1 base at V and 0 bases at J, with 12 bases between. The CDR3 loop spans 16 amino acids. This chain's CDR3 is CASSQGQWRVNTEAFF. The DNA for the CDR3 is TGCGCCAGCAGCCAAGGCCAATGGAGGGTGAACACTGAAGCTTTCTTT.

In nucleotides, the CDR3 is TGTGCCAGCAGTGGGGGGCCTCGGGGGGGCCCTGAAGCTTTCTTT. The encoded protein is CASSGGPRGGPEAFF. The chain combines TRBV25-1 with TRBJ1-1, with D possibly matching TRBD1 (6 bases). Per the germline V gene, CDR1 is MGHDK and CDR2 is SYGVNS. There are 15 residues in the CDR3. V was cut by 4 bases and J by 6 bases, with 18 bases left in between.

This chain uses TRBV27 with TRBJ2-7; TRBD2 matches 8 bases. Losses at the gene ends were 1 base for V and 0 bases for J; bases not matched to a gene: 20. The germline gives CDR1 MNHEY, CDR2 SMNVEV (reference sequence). The CDR3 is 21 amino acids. CDR3 bases: TGTGCCAGCAGTTTATTGCCGATGATTCGCCCGCCAGCGGGGGCCTCCTACGAGCAGTACGTC. Amino acids: CASSLLPMIRPPAGASYEQYV.

The rearrangement links TRBV6-5 to TRBJ2-7; tentative D call: TRBD1 (5 bases). This CDR3 is built from 15 residues. CDR1 MNHEY and CDR2 SVGAGI come from the germline V gene. The V end was cut by 7 bases, the J end by 6 bases, with 22 bases between. Here the CDR3 DNA reads TGTGCCAGCACGAGGACATCTCTTTCCAGTAGCGAGCAGTACTTC. Encoded protein: CASTRTSLSSSEQYF.

The V and J genes are TRBV10-3 and TRBJ2-5; D uncertain. The V gene lost 4 bases and the J gene lost 5 bases, with 14 bases spanning the gap. The CDR3 spans 14 residues. CDR1 and CDR2 from the germline V gene are ENHRY and SYGVKD. CDR3 coding DNA: TGTGCCATCAGTGCAGCAGGTCAGATTGAGACCCAGTACTTC. It encodes CAISAAGQIETQYF.

The J gene is TRBJ2-5, the V gene TRBV19, with D possibly TRBD1 on 6 matching bases. CDR3 length: 15 amino acids. CDR1 is LNHDA, CDR2 SQIVND, per germline (reference sequence). V was shortened by 6 bases and J by 5 bases, with 19 bases between the two germline ends. The CDR3: CASRDLSGQIETQYF. Written as DNA, the CDR3 is TGTGCCAGTAGGGACCTTTCTGGACAGATCGAGACCCAGTACTTC.

This rearrangement joins TRBV5-4 to TRBJ1-2; TRBD1 is a possible D gene (6 bases). V lost 0 bases and J lost 4, with 13 bases in between. This CDR3 has 15 amino acids. CDR1 SGHNT and CDR2 YYREEE come from the germline V gene (reference sequence). CDR3: CASSLAGALFYGYTF. CDR3 sequence (DNA): TGTGCCAGCAGCTTGGCAGGGGCCCTTTTCTATGGCTACACCTTC.

The V and J genes are TRBV6-5 and TRBJ1-2; TRBD1 agrees at 7 bases. V trimming: 4 bases; J trimming: 4 bases; junction bases outside the gene matches: 9. Germline CDR1 MNHEY, CDR2 SVGAGI. The CDR3 sequence is 15 residues long. The CDR3 is CASSSTAGTVYGYTF. The DNA of the CDR3 is TGTGCCAGCAGTTCGACCGCCGGGACAGTCTATGGCTACACCTTC.

CDR3 amino acids: CASSRLGGEDTQYF. The CDR3 nucleotides are TGTGCCAGCAGTCGGCTAGGAGGTGAAGATACGCAGTATTTT. This sequence joins TRBV6-4 and TRBJ2-3, with D maybe TRBD2 (5 bases). Per the germline V gene, CDR1 is MRHNA and CDR2 is SNTAGT. Trimming left V 5 bases short and J 5 bases short, with 14 bases between. This CDR3 is built from 14 residues.

The chain combines TRBV19 with TRBJ2-2; maybe TRBD1 (6 bases). The germline V gene encodes CDR1 LNHDA and CDR2 SQIVND (reference sequence). Trimming took 3 bases from V and 4 from J, leaving 9 bases between them. The CDR3 covers 14 residues. The CDR3 reads CASSMGHITGELFF. In nucleotides, the CDR3 is TGTGCCAGTAGTATGGGACATATCACCGGGGAGCTGTTTTTT.